The sequence of this T cell receptor beta chain was determined in a study of blood T cell repertoires in COVID-19. Study background: Acute-phase and convalescent COVID-19 samples originated in the United States, Italy and Spain.

TCRdb's copy holds only in-frame clones and misses some; the assay was immunoSEQ multiplex PCR. Of fewer than 90,000 clones listed, over 75% are singletons. The V gene lost 5 bases and the J gene lost 6 bases, with 14 bases spanning the gap. Germline V gene lookup returns CDR1 SGHAT and CDR2 FQNNGV. The CDR3 spans 14 residues. This chain joins TRBV11-2 and TRBJ2-1; unclear D gene. The specimen was peripheral blood. The TCR originated in a man between 65 and 79 years old with acute or convalescent COVID-19. CDR3 sequence: CASSRIIGGNEQFF. The CDR3 coding sequence is TGTGCCAGCAGCCGCATTATAGGCGGCAATGAGCAGTTCTTC.